This passage covers 8 T cell receptor beta chains from one sample sequenced in a study of shared clonotypes between healthy human individuals (dated by TCRdb to the early 2020s). CD8 naive samples were obtained by positive selection for CCR7 among CD45RO-negative cells, yielding a CD45RA+CCR7+ population from which TemRA cells were excluded. The library relied on the immunoSEQ multiplex PCR assay. Held by TCRdb, this immuneACCESS table contains in-frame sequences only and omits some clones. Under half of the omission traces to an unresolved V gene where checked; the cause of the rest is unknown. The sample table contains around 1.9 million clones; only one count was recorded for just over 90% of them. About 1.6% of the sample is in the top ten clones. The sample consisted of naive CD8+ T cells from PBMCs. The cell subset or site label, as the study defines it: CD45RA+CCR7+. These TCRs come from a man younger than 30 in good health. Some clones in this sample may be carry-over from other donors' samples.

A word on this clone: The same CDR3 can be traced to other DNA sequences in this sample. The chain carries TRBV27 and TRBJ1-5; a possible D gene is TRBD1 (6 bases). Germline V gene lookup returns CDR1 MNHEY and CDR2 SMNVEV (reference sequence). V shed 2 bases and J shed 1 base, with 6 bases lying between them. The CDR3 has 14 amino acids. CDR3 region: CASSLGQSNQPQHF. CDR3 DNA sequence: TGTGCCAGCAGTTTAGGACAGAGCAATCAGCCCCAGCATTTT.

V gene TRBV7-9 combines with J gene TRBJ1-3; a possible D gene is TRBD1 (5 bases). Germline V CDR1 and CDR2: SEHNR, FQNEAQ (reference sequence). V was shortened by 3 bases and J by 3 bases, with 18 bases between the two germline ends. CDR3 length: 17 amino acids. CDR3 sequence reads: CASSFPPSGGDGNTIYF. The CDR3 DNA sequence: TGTGCCAGCAGCTTTCCCCCCAGCGGGGGAGATGGAAACACCATATATTTT. Supplemented by reference TRBV7-9 and TRBJ1-3, the full variable domain reads DTGVSQNPRHKITKRGQNVTFRCDPISEHNRLYWYRQTLGQGPEFLTYFQNEAQLEKSRLLSDRFSAERPKGSFSTLEIQRTEQGDSAMYLCASSFPPSGGDGNTIYFGEGSWLTVV.

V is TRBV2 and J is TRBJ2-3, with 13 bases matching TRBD2. The CDR3 has 16 residues. With V trimmed by 5 bases and J by 2 bases, 4 bases remained unmatched. CDR1 is SNHLY, CDR2 FYNNEI, per germline. The CDR3 region is CASSSGLAGFTDTQYF. The CDR3 coding sequence is TGTGCCAGCAGTTCGGGACTAGCGGGGTTCACAGATACGCAGTATTTT.

The chain joins TRBV7-9 to TRBJ2-3; D is ambiguous. CDR1 and CDR2 (germline): SEHNR, FQNEAQ (reference sequence). Trimming took 10 bases from V and 3 from J, leaving 5 bases between them. The CDR3 is 10 residues long. CDR3 in amino acids: CATLTDTQYF. The CDR3, as DNA: TGTGCCACCCTTACAGATACGCAGTATTTT.

The genes are TRBV7-8 and TRBJ2-3; D gene uncertain. The length of the CDR3 is 12 residues. V lost 6 bases and J lost 2, with 6 bases in between. CDR1 SGHVS and CDR2 FQNEAQ come from the germline V gene. CDR3 region: CASSQSTDTQYF. The CDR3 coding sequence is TGTGCCAGCAGTCAATCCACAGATACGCAGTATTTT.

This rearrangement joins TRBV28 to TRBJ2-7; maybe TRBD2 (6 bases). Trimming removed 3 bases at V and 1 base at J, with 10 bases between. Germline CDR1 and CDR2: MDHEN and SYDVKM. The CDR3 covers 14 residues. Here the CDR3 reads CASSLERASYEQYF. In DNA, the CDR3 is TGTGCCAGCAGTTTGGAGCGGGCTTCCTACGAGCAGTACTTC.

The V gene is TRBV29-1, the J gene TRBJ2-3, with a weak D call TRBD2 (6 bases). There are 12 residues in the CDR3. V lost 7 bases and J 3 bases, leaving 11 bases between the germline ends. The V gene's germline CDR1 is SQVTM and CDR2 ANQGSEA. In DNA form, the CDR3 reads TGCAGCGGGAGGGGATTGACAGATACGCAGTATTTT. As protein: CSGRGLTDTQYF.

The V gene is TRBV19, the J gene TRBJ1-3; no firm D call. There are 15 residues in the CDR3. CDR1 is LNHDA, CDR2 SQIVND, per germline (reference sequence). V gave up 2 bases and J gave up 5 bases, with 13 bases separating them. Here the CDR3 DNA reads TGTGCCAGTAGTATATCCCCCGGATCCCGAAACACCATATATTTT. Translation: CASSISPGSRNTIYF.